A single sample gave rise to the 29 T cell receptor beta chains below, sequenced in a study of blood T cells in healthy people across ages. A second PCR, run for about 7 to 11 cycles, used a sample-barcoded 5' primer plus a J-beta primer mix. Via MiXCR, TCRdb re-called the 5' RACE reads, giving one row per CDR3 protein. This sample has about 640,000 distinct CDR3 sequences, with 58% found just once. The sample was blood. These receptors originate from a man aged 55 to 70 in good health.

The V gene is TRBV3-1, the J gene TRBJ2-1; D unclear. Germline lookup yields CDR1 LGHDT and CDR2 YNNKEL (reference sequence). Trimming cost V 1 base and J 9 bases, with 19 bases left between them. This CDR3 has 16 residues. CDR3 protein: CASSQGAGPNVPEQFF. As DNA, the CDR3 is TGTGCCAGCAGCCAAGGGGCCGGGCCCAACGTGCCTGAGCAGTTCTTC.

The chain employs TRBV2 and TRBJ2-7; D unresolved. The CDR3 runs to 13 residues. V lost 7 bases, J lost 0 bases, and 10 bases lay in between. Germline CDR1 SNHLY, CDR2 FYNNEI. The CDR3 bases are TGTGCCAGCAAGACGGGTCGCTCCTACGAGCAGTACTTC. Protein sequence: CASKTGRSYEQYF.

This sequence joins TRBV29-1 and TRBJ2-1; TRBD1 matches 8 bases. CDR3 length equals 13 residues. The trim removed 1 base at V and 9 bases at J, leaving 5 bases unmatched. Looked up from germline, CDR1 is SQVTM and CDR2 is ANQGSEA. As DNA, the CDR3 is TGCAGCGTTGAAGCGCCGACAGGGGCTGAGCAGTTCTTC. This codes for CSVEAPTGAEQFF.

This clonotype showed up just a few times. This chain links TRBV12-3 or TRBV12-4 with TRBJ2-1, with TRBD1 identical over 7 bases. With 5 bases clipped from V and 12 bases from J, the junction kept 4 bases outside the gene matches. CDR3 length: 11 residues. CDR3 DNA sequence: TGTGCCAGCAGTCACCGGGACAGGCAGTTCTTC. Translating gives CASSHRDRQFF.

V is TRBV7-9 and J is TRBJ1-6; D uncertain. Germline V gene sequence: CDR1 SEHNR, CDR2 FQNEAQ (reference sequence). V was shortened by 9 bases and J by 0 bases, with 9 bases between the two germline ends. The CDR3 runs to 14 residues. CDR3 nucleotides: TGTGCCAGTTGCTCTGGCTCCTATAATTCACCCCTCCACTTT. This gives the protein CASCSGSYNSPLHF.

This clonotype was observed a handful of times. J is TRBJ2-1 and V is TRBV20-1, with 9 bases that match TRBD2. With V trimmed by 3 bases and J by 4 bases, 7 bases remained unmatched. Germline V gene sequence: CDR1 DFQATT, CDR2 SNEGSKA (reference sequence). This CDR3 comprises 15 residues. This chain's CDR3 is CSASPLAGSYNEQFF. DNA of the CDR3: TGCAGTGCTAGTCCCCTAGCGGGGTCTTACAATGAGCAGTTCTTC.

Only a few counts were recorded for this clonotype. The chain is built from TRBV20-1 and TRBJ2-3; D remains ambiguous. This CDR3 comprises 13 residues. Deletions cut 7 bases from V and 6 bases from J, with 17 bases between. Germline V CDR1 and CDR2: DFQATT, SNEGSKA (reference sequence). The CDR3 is CSVPDRSLDTQYF. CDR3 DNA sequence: TGCAGTGTTCCGGACCGGTCTTTGGATACGCAGTATTTT.

The CDR3 DNA sequence: TGTGCCAGCAGTGATGGGGGGGATCAGCCCCAGCATTTT. This encodes CASSDGGDQPQHF. This rearrangement joins TRBV2 to TRBJ1-5; D perhaps matches TRBD1 (5 bases). Germline V gene data show CDR1 as SNHLY and CDR2 as FYNNEI. V gave up 3 bases and J gave up 5 bases, with 8 bases separating them. The CDR3 has 13 amino acids.

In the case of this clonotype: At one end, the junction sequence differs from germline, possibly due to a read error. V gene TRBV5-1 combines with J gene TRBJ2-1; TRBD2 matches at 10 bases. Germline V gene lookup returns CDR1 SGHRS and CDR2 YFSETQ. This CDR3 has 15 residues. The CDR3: CVSSLGTSANNEQFF. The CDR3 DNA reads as TGCGTCAGCAGCTTGGGGACTAGCGCTAACAATGAGCAGTTCTTC.

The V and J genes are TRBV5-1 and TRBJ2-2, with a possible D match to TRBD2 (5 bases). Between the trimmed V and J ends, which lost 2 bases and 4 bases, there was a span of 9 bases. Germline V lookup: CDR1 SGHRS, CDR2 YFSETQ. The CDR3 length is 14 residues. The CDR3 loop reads CASSFGVATGELFF. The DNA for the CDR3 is TGCGCCAGCAGCTTCGGGGTAGCCACCGGGGAGCTGTTTTTT.

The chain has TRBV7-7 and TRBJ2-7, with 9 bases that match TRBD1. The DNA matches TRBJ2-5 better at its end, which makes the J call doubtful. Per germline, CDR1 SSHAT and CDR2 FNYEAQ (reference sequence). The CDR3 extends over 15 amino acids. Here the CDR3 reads CASSRGQGWRETQYF. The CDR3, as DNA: TGTGCCAGCAGCCGGGGACAGGGCTGGAGGGAGACCCAGTACTTC.

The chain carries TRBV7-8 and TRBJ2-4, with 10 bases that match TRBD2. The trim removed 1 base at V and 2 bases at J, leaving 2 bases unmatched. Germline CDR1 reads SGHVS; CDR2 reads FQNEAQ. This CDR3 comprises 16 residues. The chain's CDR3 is CASSLVAGGTKNIQYF. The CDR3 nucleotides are TGTGCCAGCAGCTTAGTAGCGGGGGGCACCAAAAACATTCAGTACTTC. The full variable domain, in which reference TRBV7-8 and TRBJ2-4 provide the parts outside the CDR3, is GAGVSQSPRYKVAKRGQDVALRCDPISGHVSLFWYQQALGQGPEFLTYFQNEAQLDKSGLPSDRFFAERPEGSVSTLKIQRTQQEDSAVYLCASSLVAGGTKNIQYFGAGTRLSVL.

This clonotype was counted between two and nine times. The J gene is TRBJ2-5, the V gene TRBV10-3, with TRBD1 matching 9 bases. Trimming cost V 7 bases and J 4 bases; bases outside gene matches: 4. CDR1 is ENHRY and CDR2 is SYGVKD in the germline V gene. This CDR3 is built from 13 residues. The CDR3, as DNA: TGTGCCATCACCCCGGGACAGGGAGAGACCCAGTACTTC. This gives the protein CAITPGQGETQYF.

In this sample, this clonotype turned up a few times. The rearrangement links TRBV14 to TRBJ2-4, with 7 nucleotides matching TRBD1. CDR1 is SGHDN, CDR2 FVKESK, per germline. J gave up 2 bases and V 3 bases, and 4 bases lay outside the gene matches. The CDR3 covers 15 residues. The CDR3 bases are TGTGCCAGCAGCCAGGCGACAGGGCCCAAAAACATTCAGTACTTC. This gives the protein CASSQATGPKNIQYF. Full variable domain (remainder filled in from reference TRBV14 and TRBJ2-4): EAGVTQFPSHSVIEKGQTVTLRCDPISGHDNLYWYRRVMGKEIKFLLHFVKESKQDESGMPNNRFLAERTGGTYSTLKVQPAELEDSGVYFCASSQATGPKNIQYFGAGTRLSVL.

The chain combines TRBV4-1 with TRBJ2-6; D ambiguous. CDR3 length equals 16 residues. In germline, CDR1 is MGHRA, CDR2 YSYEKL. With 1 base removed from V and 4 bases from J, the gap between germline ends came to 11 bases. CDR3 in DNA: TGCGCCAGCAGCCAAGGGTGGGGTCCCGGGGCCAACGTCCTGACTTTC. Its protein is CASSQGWGPGANVLTF.

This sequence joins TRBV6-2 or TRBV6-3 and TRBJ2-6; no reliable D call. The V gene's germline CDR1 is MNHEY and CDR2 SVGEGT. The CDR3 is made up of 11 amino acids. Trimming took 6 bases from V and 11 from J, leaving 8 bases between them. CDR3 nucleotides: TGTGCCAGCAGCCGTTTACACGTCCTGACTTTC. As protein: CASSRLHVLTF.

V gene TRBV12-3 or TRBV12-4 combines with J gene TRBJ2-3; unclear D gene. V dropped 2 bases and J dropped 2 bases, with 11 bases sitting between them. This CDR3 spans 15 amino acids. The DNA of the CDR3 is TGTGCCAGCAGTTTACCCCTCGGTTACACAGATACGCAGTATTTT. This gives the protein CASSLPLGYTDTQYF.

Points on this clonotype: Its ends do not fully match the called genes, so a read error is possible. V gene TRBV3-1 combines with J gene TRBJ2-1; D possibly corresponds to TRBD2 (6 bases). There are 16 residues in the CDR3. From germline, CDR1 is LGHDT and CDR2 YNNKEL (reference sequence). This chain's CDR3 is CASSQERRGAHNGQFF. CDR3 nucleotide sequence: TGTGCCAGCAGCCAAGAACGGCGCGGGGCCCACAATGGGCAGTTCTTC.

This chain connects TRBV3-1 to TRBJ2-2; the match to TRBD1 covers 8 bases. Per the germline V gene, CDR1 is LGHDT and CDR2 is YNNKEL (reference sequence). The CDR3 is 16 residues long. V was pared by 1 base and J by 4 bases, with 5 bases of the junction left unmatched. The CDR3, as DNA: TGTGCCAGCAGCCAAGTCAGGGGGCAAGGCACCGGGGAGCTGTTTTTT. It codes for CASSQVRGQGTGELFF.

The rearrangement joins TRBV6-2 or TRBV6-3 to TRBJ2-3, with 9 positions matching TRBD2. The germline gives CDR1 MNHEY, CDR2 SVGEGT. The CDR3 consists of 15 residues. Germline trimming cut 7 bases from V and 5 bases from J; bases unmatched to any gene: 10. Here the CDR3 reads CASTRDERGEDTQYF. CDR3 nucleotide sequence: TGTGCCAGCACCCGTGATGAGCGGGGGGAAGATACGCAGTATTTT.

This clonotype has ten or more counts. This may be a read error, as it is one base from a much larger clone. CDR3 nucleotides: TGTGCCAGCAGCGCGCACAGGGTCACCGGGGAGCTGTTTTTT. This encodes CASSAHRVTGELFF. V gene TRBV11-3 combines with J gene TRBJ2-2; D might be TRBD1 (6 bases). V lost 5 bases to trimming and J lost 4 bases, with 11 bases between them. Germline V gene sequence: CDR1 SGHNT, CDR2 YENEEA. The CDR3 sequence is 14 residues long.

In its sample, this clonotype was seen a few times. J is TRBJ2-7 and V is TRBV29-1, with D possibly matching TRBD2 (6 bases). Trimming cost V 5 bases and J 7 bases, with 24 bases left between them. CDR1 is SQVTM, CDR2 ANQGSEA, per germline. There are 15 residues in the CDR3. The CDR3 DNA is TGCAGCGTTCTTGACCCCAGGGACTCCGTGGGGGAGCAGTACTTC. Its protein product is CSVLDPRDSVGEQYF.

The CDR3 protein is CASSEGRGGLYEQYF. The CDR3 coding sequence is TGTGCCAGCAGTGAAGGTCGGGGGGGCCTCTACGAGCAGTACTTC. The V gene is TRBV2, the J gene TRBJ2-7, with TRBD2 identical over 8 bases. J was trimmed by 3 bases and V by 1 base; bases with no gene match: 5. The germline V gene has CDR1 SNHLY and CDR2 FYNNEI. This CDR3 comprises 15 residues.

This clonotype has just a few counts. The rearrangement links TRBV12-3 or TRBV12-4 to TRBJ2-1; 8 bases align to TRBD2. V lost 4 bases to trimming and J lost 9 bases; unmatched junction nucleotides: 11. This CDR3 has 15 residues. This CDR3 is CASSSIAGPGGEQFF. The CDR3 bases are TGTGCCAGCAGTTCAATAGCGGGGCCCGGGGGTGAGCAGTTCTTC.

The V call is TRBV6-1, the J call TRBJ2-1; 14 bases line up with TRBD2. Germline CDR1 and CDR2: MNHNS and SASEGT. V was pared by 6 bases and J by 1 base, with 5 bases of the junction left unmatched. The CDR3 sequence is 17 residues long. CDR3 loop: CASRGTSGGLSYNEQFF. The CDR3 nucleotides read TGTGCCAGCAGAGGGACTAGCGGGGGTCTATCCTACAATGAGCAGTTCTTC.

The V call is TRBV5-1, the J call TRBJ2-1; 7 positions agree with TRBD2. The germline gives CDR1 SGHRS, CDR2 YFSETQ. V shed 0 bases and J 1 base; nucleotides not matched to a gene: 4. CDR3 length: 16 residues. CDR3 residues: CASSLAAGESYNEQFF. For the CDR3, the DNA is TGCGCCAGCAGCTTGGCTGCGGGGGAGTCCTACAATGAGCAGTTCTTC.

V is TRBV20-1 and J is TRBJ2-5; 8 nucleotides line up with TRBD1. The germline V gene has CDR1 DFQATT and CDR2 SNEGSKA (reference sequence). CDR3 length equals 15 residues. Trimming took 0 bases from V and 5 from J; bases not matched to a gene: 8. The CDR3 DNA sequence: TGCAGTGCTAGAGATTTTAGGACAGGGACCGAGACCCAGTACTTC. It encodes CSARDFRTGTETQYF.

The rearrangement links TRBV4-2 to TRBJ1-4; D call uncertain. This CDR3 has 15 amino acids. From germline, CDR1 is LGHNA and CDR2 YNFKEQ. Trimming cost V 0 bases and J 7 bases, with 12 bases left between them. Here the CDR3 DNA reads TGTGCCAGCAGCCAAGAGCGAGCCGGGAGTGAAAAACTGTTTTTT. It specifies CASSQERAGSEKLFF.

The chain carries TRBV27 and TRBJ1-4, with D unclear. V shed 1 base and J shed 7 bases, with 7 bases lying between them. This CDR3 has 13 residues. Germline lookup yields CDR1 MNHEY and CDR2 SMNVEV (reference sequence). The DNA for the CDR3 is TGTGCCAGCAGTTTATATCCCCCTGAAAAACTGTTTTTT. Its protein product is CASSLYPPEKLFF.